The T cell receptor (beta chain) under discussion was sequenced for a study of T cell repertoires in cytomegalovirus infection. This clonotype was observed a few times. This CDR3 spans 15 amino acids. The ends lost 4 bases at V and 6 bases at J; junction bases unmatched: 11. Germline lookup yields CDR1 SGHVS and CDR2 FQNEAQ. TCRdb itself ran the reads through MiXCR, one entry per CDR3 protein. Of about 530,000 distinct CDR3 sequences listed, approximately 26% are singletons. V gene TRBV7-8 combines with J gene TRBJ1-1, with TRBD1 matching over 7 bases. This TCR was recovered from a human donor in good health (CMV status not recorded). Some clones in this sample may be carry-over from other donors' samples. The sequencing input was PBMCs. Here the CDR3 DNA reads TGTGCCAGCAGCTCCCAACAAACAGGGGCCGCTGAAGCTTTCTTT. It codes for CASSSQQTGAAEAFF.